This is a list of T cell receptor beta chains from one sample in a study of vaccination effects on CD4 cells after COVID-19. These TCRs' antigens remain unknown. Profiled with immunoSEQ multiplex PCR; TCRdb holds only in-frame clones, not every one. Altogether about 26,000 clones are present, 75% to 80% being singletons, with the ten largest covering 15% to 20%. This specimen consisted of CD4+ T cells from PBMCs cultured with HCoV-NL63 spike peptides, obtained before COVID-19 vaccination. These receptors were obtained from a human donor who had a prior SARS-CoV-2 infection. The CDR3 runs from the conserved cysteine through the conserved F or W. A D gene is named only where the DNA matches it firmly. A clone size is listed for some rows: how often the clone was seen (once, few, many), or a class if it is expanded.

j_gene | d_gene | abundance | v_gene | CDR3aa | CDR3nt
TRBJ2-7 | TRBD2 | large | TRBV10-3 | CAIRGTSGAVYEQYF | TGTGCCATCAGGGGGACTAGCGGGGCGGTCTACGAGCAGTACTTC
TRBJ1-3 | . | . | TRBV5-1 | CASSNGASSGNTIYF | TGCGCCAGCAGCAATGGGGCCAGCTCTGGAAACACCATATATTTT
TRBJ2-1 | TRBD2 | . | TRBV19 | CASSPGLAGGRGYNEQFF | TGTGCCAGTAGCCCAGGACTAGCGGGGGGCCGGGGTTACAATGAGCAGTTCTTC
TRBJ2-3 | TRBD2 | . | TRBV5-1 | CASSLAGGGTSFRGGTDTQYF | TGCGCCAGCAGCTTGGCCGGAGGGGGGACTAGCTTCCGGGGGGGGACAGATACGCAGTATTTT
TRBJ2-5 | TRBD2 | . | TRBV5-1 | CASSLAGGETQYF | TGCGCCAGCAGCTTGGCGGGGGGGGAGACCCAGTACTTC
TRBJ2-7 | TRBD2 | . | TRBV7-2 | CASSSRGGRSYEQYF | TGTGCCAGCAGCTCCAGGGGCGGGAGGTCCTACGAGCAGTACTTC
TRBJ2-1 | . | . | TRBV6-5 | CASTNGQPYNEQFF | TGTGCCAGCACCAACGGACAGCCCTACAATGAGCAGTTCTTC
TRBJ2-1 | TRBD2 | once | TRBV7-9 | CASSLPPERGGWSYNEQFF | TGTGCCAGCAGCTTACCCCCCGAGCGGGGGGGCTGGTCCTACAATGAGCAGTTCTTC
TRBJ2-2 | . | few | TRBV2 | CASIGTLTGELFF | TGTGCCAGCATTGGGACGCTAACCGGGGAGCTGTTTTTT
TRBJ1-2 | . | . | TRBV5-1 | CASSLVVGYGYTF | TGCGCCAGCAGCTTGGTGGTCGGCTATGGCTACACCTTC
TRBJ1-5 | . | . | TRBV20-1 | CSASFGAEDQPQHF | TGCAGTGCTAGTTTCGGGGCAGAAGATCAGCCCCAGCATTTT
TRBJ2-1 | TRBD1 | . | TRBV7-3 | CASSRLGTGANEQFF | TGTGCCAGCAGTAGACTCGGGACAGGGGCCAATGAGCAGTTCTTC
TRBJ2-3 | TRBD2 | . | TRBV24-1 | CATRAGLVTDTQYF | TGTGCCACCAGGGCAGGACTAGTCACAGATACGCAGTATTTT
TRBJ1-4 | . | . | TRBV15 | CATSRDRNEKLFF | TGTGCCACCAGCAGAGACCGGAATGAAAAACTGTTTTTT
TRBJ1-1 | . | . | TRBV14 | CASSQDTNTEAFF | TGTGCCAGCAGCCAAGATACTAACACTGAAGCTTTCTTT
TRBJ2-2 | . | . | TRBV11-2 | CASRPRNSAGELFF | TGTGCCAGCAGACCCAGAAATAGCGCTGGGGAGCTGTTTTTT
TRBJ1-2 | . | . | TRBV15 | CATSRDSYGYTF | TGTGCCACCAGCAGAGACAGCTATGGCTACACCTTC
TRBJ1-3 | . | few | TRBV11-3 | CASSLTTNTIYF | TGTGCCAGCAGCTTAACGACAAACACCATATATTTT
TRBJ2-7 | TRBD1 | . | TRBV5-4 | CASSMGQGTYEQYF | TGTGCCAGCAGCATGGGACAGGGAACCTACGAGCAGTACTTC
TRBJ1-3 | . | . | TRBV7-2 | CASIPGGRAGNTIYF | TGTGCCAGCATCCCCGGGGGAAGGGCTGGAAACACCATATATTTT
TRBJ2-5 | . | . | TRBV6-5 | CASRAGIRETQYF | TGTGCCAGCAGGGCAGGGATACGAGAGACCCAGTACTTC
TRBJ2-7 | . | . | TRBV5-4 | CASKSMGRSYEQYF | TGTGCCAGTAAATCAATGGGGCGTTCCTACGAGCAGTACTTC
TRBJ2-7 | TRBD1 | . | TRBV6-5 | CASGGTGAHEQYF | TGTGCCAGCGGGGGGACAGGGGCTCACGAGCAGTACTTC
TRBJ2-5 | TRBD2 | . | TRBV30 | CAWTRGLAGETQYF | TGTGCCTGGACACGAGGACTAGCGGGAGAGACCCAGTACTTC
TRBJ2-3 | . | . | TRBV4-3 | CASSQGVVFRGPDTQYF | TGCGCCAGCAGCCAAGGGGTCGTTTTTCGGGGTCCAGATACGCAGTATTTT
TRBJ1-2 | TRBD1 | . | TRBV5-4 | CASSSPGGYYGYTF | TGTGCCAGCAGCTCTCCAGGGGGCTACTATGGCTACACCTTC
TRBJ1-1 | . | . | TRBV5-1 | CASREGTQVDGEAFF | TGCGCCAGCAGGGAGGGGACACAGGTTGATGGTGAAGCTTTCTTT
TRBJ2-1 | TRBD2 | once | TRBV5-6 | CASSLVLGLARFEEQFF | TGTGCCAGCAGCTTGGTCCTAGGACTAGCGAGGTTTGAGGAGCAGTTCTTC
TRBJ2-2 | TRBD2 | . | TRBV24-1 | CATSDPSGLAKNTGELFF | TGTGCCACCAGTGATCCCAGCGGACTAGCGAAAAACACCGGGGAGCTGTTTTTT
TRBJ2-7 | TRBD2 | . | TRBV20-1 | CSVYGGDEQYF | TGCAGTGTTTACGGGGGGGACGAGCAGTACTTC
TRBJ2-3 | . | . | TRBV13 | CASSLNINAGSTDTQYF | TGTGCCAGCAGCTTAAACATAAACGCGGGCAGCACAGATACGCAGTATTTT
TRBJ2-1 | TRBD2 | . | TRBV4-2 | CASSQKTSGSLYEQFF | TGTGCCAGCAGCCAGAAAACTAGCGGGAGTTTATATGAGCAGTTCTTC
TRBJ2-3 | . | . | TRBV7-2 | CASSLAPRDTQYF | TGTGCCAGCAGCTTGGCCCCCCGGGATACGCAGTATTTT
TRBJ1-1 | . | . | TRBV6-4 | CASSDEAGTEAFF | TGTGCCAGCAGTGACGAGGCAGGGACTGAAGCTTTCTTT
TRBJ2-3 | . | . | TRBV5-1 | CASSKYSGSARTDTQYF | TGCGCCAGCAGCAAATATTCCGGGAGCGCCCGCACAGATACGCAGTATTTT
TRBJ2-3 | . | . | TRBV7-2 | CASSPQPESDTQYF | TGTGCCAGCAGCCCTCAACCAGAATCAGATACGCAGTATTTT
TRBJ2-4 | TRBD1 | . | TRBV5-6 | CASSLTGVKNIQYF | TGTGCCAGCAGCCTGACAGGGGTTAAAAACATTCAGTACTTC
TRBJ2-7 | TRBD2 | . | TRBV6-5 | CASRDRLAGTYEQYF | TGTGCCAGCAGGGACAGACTAGCGGGGACCTACGAGCAGTACTTC
TRBJ1-2 | . | . | TRBV12-3/TRBV12-4 | CASSLQFRSGYTF | TGTGCCAGCAGTTTACAGTTCCGGTCTGGCTACACCTTC
TRBJ2-5 | . | . | TRBV3-1/TRBV3-2 | CASSRRTPQETQYF | TGTGCCAGCAGCCGAAGGACTCCTCAAGAGACCCAGTACTTC
TRBJ2-7 | . | . | TRBV5-4 | CASSFGENEQYF | TGTGCCAGCAGCTTCGGGGAAAACGAGCAGTACTTC
TRBJ2-3 | . | . | TRBV7-2 | CASNPVLGASKTQYF | TGTGCCAGCAACCCCGTCCTCGGGGCTTCGAAGACGCAGTATTTT
TRBJ1-2 | . | . | TRBV9 | CASSLNRLRGYTF | TGTGCCAGCAGTCTTAACAGGTTACGTGGCTACACCTTC
TRBJ1-1 | . | . | TRBV15 | CATSVPRRTEAFF | TGTGCCACCAGCGTCCCTCGGAGGACTGAAGCTTTCTTT
TRBJ2-7 | . | . | TRBV11-2 | CASGRDGTYEQYF | TGTGCCAGCGGACGGGACGGCACCTACGAGCAGTACTTC
TRBJ1-6 | . | . | TRBV19 | CASSSKGWNSPLHF | TGTGCCAGTAGTAGTAAGGGGTGGAATTCACCCCTCCACTTT
TRBJ2-2 | . | . | TRBV6-6 | CASSYPLGTGELFF | TGTGCCAGCAGTTACCCCCTCGGGACCGGGGAGCTGTTTTTT
TRBJ1-6 | . | . | TRBV7-3 | CASSLNAGSGSPLHF | TGTGCCAGCAGCTTAAATGCGGGGTCGGGTTCACCCCTCCACTTT
TRBJ2-1 | . | . | TRBV2 | CASTPNMDSKQFF | TGTGCCAGCACCCCGAATATGGACTCGAAGCAGTTCTTC
TRBJ2-6 | TRBD1 | . | TRBV2 | CASGGDRGLSGANVLTF | TGTGCCAGCGGGGGGGACAGGGGGCTCTCTGGGGCCAACGTCCTGACTTTC
TRBJ2-5 | TRBD1 | . | TRBV5-1 | CASSLQGQNQETQYF | TGCGCCAGCAGCTTACAGGGACAGAACCAAGAGACCCAGTACTTC
TRBJ2-5 | . | . | TRBV15 | CATSRGYGLEETQYF | TGTGCCACCAGCAGAGGTTATGGTCTAGAAGAGACCCAGTACTTC
TRBJ1-2 | . | . | TRBV2 | CASSDAGAGGYTF | TGTGCCAGCAGTGATGCGGGGGCGGGGGGCTACACCTTC
TRBJ1-2 | . | . | TRBV6-5 | CASRKTGSSGYTF | TGTGCCAGCAGGAAAACAGGGAGTAGTGGCTACACCTTC